The rows below give T cell receptor beta chains drawn from one sample of a study of blood T cell repertoires in COVID-19. The repertoire was sequenced with immunoSEQ multiplex PCR; TCRdb's copy has only in-frame clones and lacks some. This table has 30,000 to 40,000 clones, 87% appearing once. The sample was peripheral blood. All receptors derive from a man aged 80 or over with active COVID-19. CDR3s include the opening cysteine and the closing phenylalanine or tryptophan. A D gene is named only where the DNA matches it firmly. Not every row has a clone size; where given, it reads once, few, many or a size class.

TRBJ2-5	NA	NA	TRBV9	CASSVPNQETQYF	TGTGCCAGCAGCGTACCAAACCAAGAGACCCAGTACTTC
TRBJ2-1	TRBD2	NA	TRBV14	CASSQDPPSGSTPGNEQFF	TGTGCCAGCAGCCAAGATCCGCCTAGCGGGAGTACTCCAGGGAATGAGCAGTTCTTC
TRBJ2-1	NA	NA	TRBV28	CASRETGRSYNEQFF	TGTGCCAGCAGGGAGACGGGAAGGTCCTACAATGAGCAGTTCTTC
TRBJ2-3	TRBD2	NA	TRBV12-5	CASGLGLIAGADTQYF	TGTGCTAGTGGTTTGGGATTAATAGCGGGGGCGGATACGCAGTATTTT
TRBJ2-7	TRBD1	NA	TRBV6-5	CASAPGQAYEQYF	TGTGCCAGCGCCCCGGGACAGGCCTACGAGCAGTACTTC
TRBJ2-7	NA	NA	TRBV24-1	CATPRGAPSYEQYF	TGTGCCACCCCTCGGGGGGCCCCTAGCTACGAGCAGTACTTC
TRBJ2-2	NA	once	TRBV6-6	CASSYSSGTGELFF	TGTGCCAGCAGTTACTCGTCCGGGACCGGGGAGCTGTTTTTT
TRBJ2-1	NA	once	TRBV9	CASSVGTGAYNEQFF	TGTGCCAGCAGCGTAGGAACGGGAGCCTACAATGAGCAGTTCTTC
TRBJ2-7	NA	NA	TRBV7-2	CASRYLSSEQYF	TGTGCCAGCAGATATCTCTCTAGCGAGCAGTACTTC
TRBJ2-7	NA	NA	TRBV3-1/TRBV3-2	CASSQELMVQYEQYF	TGTGCCAGCAGCCAAGAATTGATGGTCCAGTACGAGCAGTACTTC
TRBJ2-2	TRBD1	NA	TRBV6-5	CANRDRNTGELFF	TGTGCCAACCGGGACAGGAACACCGGGGAGCTGTTTTTT
TRBJ1-5	NA	few	TRBV18	CASSPDSSNQPQHF	TGTGCCAGCTCACCAGACAGCTCCAATCAGCCCCAGCATTTT
TRBJ1-3	TRBD1	once	TRBV28	CASTRQGLSGNTIYF	TGTGCCAGCACCAGACAGGGACTTTCTGGAAACACCATATATTTT
TRBJ1-5	NA	few	TRBV7-2	CASSLGAGGNQPQHF	TGTGCCAGCAGCTTAGGGGCAGGAGGAAATCAGCCCCAGCATTTT
TRBJ1-5	NA	once	TRBV5-1	CASSLTPLSNQPQHF	TGCGCCAGCAGCTTGACCCCACTGAGCAATCAGCCCCAGCATTTT
TRBJ2-3	TRBD2	NA	TRBV9	CASSRTSGGTDTQYF	TGTGCCAGCAGCAGGACTAGCGGGGGCACAGATACGCAGTATTTT
TRBJ2-3	TRBD1	NA	TRBV18	CASSRITGAADTQYF	TGTGCCAGCTCACGCATCACAGGGGCTGCAGATACGCAGTATTTT
TRBJ2-5	NA	NA	TRBV30	CAWSQDTETQYF	TGTGCCTGGAGTCAGGATACGGAGACCCAGTACTTC
TRBJ2-1	NA	once	TRBV21-1	CASSKARGTSYNEQFF	TGTGCCAGCAGCAAAGCCCGGGGAACCTCCTACAATGAGCAGTTCTTC
TRBJ2-7	TRBD2	NA	TRBV2	CASTLTGGLEQYF	TGTGCCAGCACTCTTACGGGGGGGCTCGAGCAGTACTTC
TRBJ2-1	NA	NA	TRBV27	CASSVLGNEQFF	TGTGCCAGCAGTGTGCTCGGGAATGAGCAGTTCTTC
TRBJ2-2	TRBD2	NA	TRBV6-5	CASRSLAPGELFF	TGTGCCAGCAGATCACTAGCGCCCGGGGAGCTGTTTTTT
TRBJ2-7	NA	few	TRBV5-4	CASRVYGPYEQYF	TGTGCCAGCAGGGTGTATGGGCCCTACGAGCAGTACTTC